A selection of T cell receptor beta chains follows, all from one sample in a study of blood T cells in healthy people across ages. TCRdb analysed the 5' RACE reads with MiXCR anew, one entry per CDR3 protein. This sample has 450,000 to 700,000 distinct CDR3 sequences, with about 26% found just once. Input material: blood. The receptor source for this set is a woman in her 70s in good health. The CDR3 runs from the conserved cysteine through the conserved F or W. The D gene is left open where the match is weak. Where a row states a size, it is once, few, many or the class of an expanded clone; other rows omit it.

J: TRBJ2-1
V: TRBV7-3
D: TRBD2
size: NA
CDR3: CASSPASGGKGEQFF
DNA: TGTGCCAGCAGCCCAGCTAGCGGGGGAAAGGGTGAGCAGTTCTTC

J: TRBJ2-5
V: TRBV11-3
D: TRBD2
size: NA
CDR3: CASSGLAGEQETQYF
DNA: TGTGCCAGCTCGGGACTAGCGGGGGAACAAGAGACCCAGTACTTC

J: TRBJ1-2
V: TRBV20-1
D: TRBD1
size: few
CDR3: CSAEPRQGPNYGYTF
DNA: TGCAGTGCTGAACCTCGACAGGGCCCTAACTATGGCTACACCTTC

J: TRBJ1-4
V: TRBV4-3
D: NA
size: NA
CDR3: CASSQEERINEKLFF
DNA: TGCGCCAGCAGCCAAGAGGAGCGGATTAATGAAAAACTGTTTTTT

J: TRBJ1-2
V: TRBV6-1
D: TRBD1
size: NA
CDR3: CASSRDRDVYGYTF
DNA: TGTGCCAGCAGTCGGGACAGGGACGTCTATGGCTACACCTTC

J: TRBJ1-4
V: TRBV2
D: TRBD1
size: many
CDR3: CASREDRGSTNEKLFF
DNA: TGTGCCAGCAGGGAAGACAGGGGGTCAACTAATGAAAAACTGTTTTTT

J: TRBJ1-4
V: TRBV24-1
D: NA
size: few
CDR3: CATSDLSKGSEKLFF
DNA: TGTGCCACCAGTGATTTAAGTAAAGGAAGTGAAAAACTGTTTTTT

J: TRBJ2-2
V: TRBV20-1
D: NA
size: NA
CDR3: CSARGRVTNTGELFF
DNA: TGCAGTGCTAGGGGACGAGTAACGAACACCGGGGAGCTGTTTTTT

J: TRBJ1-5
V: TRBV7-8
D: NA
size: few
CDR3: CASSLAQGPPQHF
DNA: TGTGCCAGCAGCTTAGCGCAGGGACCCCCCCAGCATTTT

J: TRBJ1-2
V: TRBV7-8
D: NA
size: NA
CDR3: CASSNKKQGSRYGYTF
DNA: TGTGCCAGCAGCAACAAAAAACAGGGAAGCCGTTATGGCTACACCTTC

J: TRBJ2-6
V: TRBV5-6
D: NA
size: few
CDR3: CASSLLRDSGANVLTF
DNA: TGTGCCAGCAGCTTGCTCAGAGATTCTGGGGCCAACGTCCTGACTTTC

J: TRBJ1-2
V: TRBV5-1
D: NA
size: NA
CDR3: CASSAQGGYTF
DNA: TGCGCCAGCAGCGCACAGGGCGGCTACACCTTC

J: TRBJ2-5
V: TRBV5-1
D: NA
size: NA
CDR3: CASHRGPQETQYF
DNA: TGCGCCAGCCATAGGGGTCCCCAAGAGACCCAGTACTTC

J: TRBJ2-2
V: TRBV3-1
D: NA
size: few
CDR3: CASRFHGELFF
DNA: TGTGCCAGCAGGTTTCACGGGGAGCTGTTTTTT

J: TRBJ1-2
V: TRBV4-2
D: NA
size: once
CDR3: CASSQDNSFYRYTF
DNA: TGTGCCAGCAGCCAAGATAACAGCTTCTATCGCTACACCTTC

J: TRBJ2-5
V: TRBV3-1
D: NA
size: NA
CDR3: CASSQWGSPGETQYF
DNA: TGTGCCAGCAGCCAATGGGGTAGCCCAGGAGAGACCCAGTACTTC